This T cell receptor (beta chain) was recorded in a study of blood T cell repertoires in COVID-19. Study as a whole: The samples span acute and convalescent COVID-19 from the United States, Italy and Spain. T cells, B-cell-depleted T cells, or PBMCs supplied cDNA or gDNA.

V was trimmed by 4 bases and J by 5 bases, leaving 11 bases between them. In germline, CDR1 is LNHDA, CDR2 SQIVND (reference sequence). This CDR3 has 13 amino acids. Per the authors' pipeline: Estimation of nucleated cell counts was performed using reference gene primer amplification. Data came from immunoSEQ multiplex PCR; TCRdb stores just in-frame clones and leaves some out. D and trimming come from the DNA, and the V and J calls and clone size come from that table. This table holds roughly 91,000 clones, roughly 80% found once. This receptor was taken from a man aged 65-85 years with acute or convalescent COVID-19. The sequencing input was peripheral blood. The chain uses TRBV19 and TRBJ1-1; D remains ambiguous. The CDR3 loop is CASSKDGRTEAFF. The CDR3 DNA reads as TGTGCCAGTAGTAAGGACGGGAGGACTGAAGCTTTCTTT. The variable domain in full, completed from reference TRBV19 and TRBJ1-1, reads DGGITQSPKYLFRKEGQNVTLSCEQNLNHDAMYWYRQDPGQGLRLIYYSQIVNDFQKGDIAEGYSVSREKKESFPLTVTSAQKNPTAFYLCASSKDGRTEAFFGQGTRLTVV.